Listed below are T cell receptor beta chains from one sample, sequenced in a study of cytomegalovirus exposure and HLA in healthy donors. TCRdb's copy holds only in-frame clones and misses some; the assay was immunoSEQ multiplex PCR. This table has roughly 120,000 clones, around three quarters appearing once. Sequenced material: PBMCs. The origin of the receptors is a woman between 40 and 55 years old in good health and CMV-seropositive. Each CDR3 is given with its conserved first and last residue. Each record gives: J gene, D gene, clone size, V gene, CDR3 DNA, CDR3 protein. D genes are given only for firm matches. Only part of the rows carry a size: once, few, many, or a class if the clone is expanded.

TRBJ2-5	TRBD2	-	TRBV6-1	TGTGCCAGCAGTGAACCCGCGGGAGGGGCGACCCAGTACTTC	CASSEPAGGATQYF
TRBJ1-3	-	-	TRBV28	TGTGCCAGCAGCTTCTGGATGAATTCCAACTGGAGCTCTGGAAACACCATATATTTT	CASSFWMNSNWSSGNTIYF
TRBJ1-2	TRBD1	-	TRBV11-2	TGTGCCAGCAGAAGGACAGGGGCGGAAGGCTACACCTTC	CASRRTGAEGYTF
TRBJ2-7	-	-	TRBV27	TGTGCCAGCAGTTTAGTCGGGTCCCCTTACGAGCAGTACTTC	CASSLVGSPYEQYF
TRBJ2-1	TRBD2	-	TRBV6-5	TGTGCCAGCAGGGAAACTAGCGGGAGGGTCGATGAGCAGTTCTTC	CASRETSGRVDEQFF
TRBJ2-7	-	-	TRBV12-1	TGTGCCAGCAGCTTTAAGGGGTACGAGCAGTACTTC	CASSFKGYEQYF
TRBJ2-7	-	-	TRBV19	TGTGCCAGTAGTGCCCTCCCATTGGCGGGCTCCAATGAGCAGTACTTC	CASSALPLAGSNEQYF
TRBJ2-7	TRBD2	once	TRBV5-6	TGTGCCAGCAGCTTGAGCGGGAGGGTTGACGAGCAGTACTTC	CASSLSGRVDEQYF
TRBJ1-1	-	once	TRBV30	TGTGCCTGGAGGGGCGGGGAGAACACTGAAGCTTTCTTT	CAWRGGENTEAFF
TRBJ2-2	TRBD2	-	TRBV6-5	TGTGCCAGCCCCGGGACTAGCGAGGCCGGGGAGCTGTTTTTT	CASPGTSEAGELFF
TRBJ2-4	-	-	TRBV5-6	TGTGCCAGCAGCCAGATCAGGGGGGAAAACATTCGGTACTTC	CASSQIRGENIRYF
TRBJ2-1	TRBD2	-	TRBV7-9	TGTGCCAGCAGCCCCCACGTATCTAGCGGGTCTTTCTACAATGAGCAGTTCTTC	CASSPHVSSGSFYNEQFF
TRBJ2-7	-	-	TRBV14	TGTGCCAGCAGCCAAGTTGCGGGATTATACGAGCAGTACTTC	CASSQVAGLYEQYF
TRBJ2-7	TRBD2	-	TRBV19	TGTGCCAGTAGTGCCTCTAGCGGGGGGAATTACGAGCAGTACTTC	CASSASSGGNYEQYF
TRBJ2-5	-	-	TRBV28	TGTGCCAGCACCACCCGCTCAGGGTGGGAGACCCAGTACTTC	CASTTRSGWETQYF
TRBJ1-4	-	-	TRBV28	TGTGCCAGCTGGGGGGTCCCTAGGGAAAAACTGTTTTTT	CASWGVPREKLFF
TRBJ2-5	TRBD2	-	TRBV5-4	TGTGCCAGCAGCCCCCGGCGGGAGGGGGGGACCCAGTACTTC	CASSPRREGGTQYF
TRBJ2-3	TRBD2	-	TRBV2	TGTGCCAGCAGTAAGCGGAGCGGGAGACACACCTTCACCACAGATACGCAGTATTTT	CASSKRSGRHTFTTDTQYF
TRBJ2-7	-	few	TRBV30	TGTGCCTGGAGTGTAAACAGGGGGGGCTACGAGCAGTACTTC	CAWSVNRGGYEQYF
TRBJ1-5	-	-	TRBV6-6	TGTGCCAGCAGTTACTCGGCCCAGCCCCAGCATTTT	CASSYSAQPQHF
TRBJ2-5	-	-	TRBV7-8	TGTGCCAGCAGCTTTAGTATTGGTCCAGGGGAGACCCAGTACTTC	CASSFSIGPGETQYF
TRBJ1-1	-	-	TRBV9	TGTGCCAGCAGCGTAGATGGAGGGAGATGGGGAGCTGAAGCTTTCTTT	CASSVDGGRWGAEAFF
TRBJ1-4	-	few	TRBV11-2	TGTGCCAGCAGCTCCCGACAGGACACAACTAATGAAAAACTGTTTTTT	CASSSRQDTTNEKLFF
TRBJ1-4	-	once	TRBV6-5	TGTGCCAGCAGCCTTACAGGCGGGGGAAAACTGTTTTTT	CASSLTGGGKLFF
TRBJ2-7	TRBD2	-	TRBV13	TGTGCCAGCAGCTCGGGACTAGCGGTTAGTCAGCAGTACTTC	CASSSGLAVSQQYF
TRBJ2-5	TRBD1	-	TRBV19	TGTGCCAGTAGTACCAAGGGGACAGGGGTAAAGACCCAGTACTTC	CASSTKGTGVKTQYF
TRBJ2-1	-	-	TRBV7-9	TGTGCCAGCAGCACGGGAGAGGGTGAGCAGTTCTTC	CASSTGEGEQFF
TRBJ2-3	-	once	TRBV4-1	TGCGCCAGCAGCCAGAGGGACTTGGGCGGAGATACGCAGTATTTT	CASSQRDLGGDTQYF
TRBJ2-7	-	-	TRBV14	TGTGCCAGCAGCCAAGATGTGGGGGGCGAGCAGTACTTC	CASSQDVGGEQYF
TRBJ1-2	TRBD1	-	TRBV10-2	TGCGCCAGCAGTGAGGACAGGGGTTATGGCTACACCTTC	CASSEDRGYGYTF
TRBJ2-5	TRBD1	once	TRBV5-5	TGTGCCAGCAGCTTGGCCGGGACAGTGGAGACCCAGTACTTC	CASSLAGTVETQYF
TRBJ1-2	-	-	TRBV7-9	TGTTCCAGCAGCTCCGAGAATCAGGGGCCCTTCTATGGCTACACCTTC	CSSSSENQGPFYGYTF
TRBJ1-1	-	-	TRBV10-1	TGCGCCAGCAGTGAACAGGGTCCCACTGAAGCTTTCTTT	CASSEQGPTEAFF
TRBJ1-2	-	-	TRBV6-5	TGTGCCAGCAGTGAACGGAGTCTCTATGGCTACACCTTC	CASSERSLYGYTF
TRBJ2-7	TRBD2	-	TRBV27	TGTGCCAGCAGTTTAAGGCGGGAGGGCTACGAGCAGTACTTC	CASSLRREGYEQYF
TRBJ1-1	TRBD1	-	TRBV5-1	TGCGCCAGCAGCTCCGGGACAGCCCAAGGCACTGAAGCTTTCTTT	CASSSGTAQGTEAFF
TRBJ1-5	TRBD1	-	TRBV6-6	TGTGCCAGCAGCACCGACAGGGGAGGGAATCAGCCCCAGCATTTT	CASSTDRGGNQPQHF
TRBJ2-7	TRBD2	-	TRBV9	TGTGCCAGCAGCGAGGGACTAGCGGCGGCCTACGAGCAGTACTTC	CASSEGLAAAYEQYF
TRBJ2-3	TRBD2	-	TRBV5-6	TGTGCCAGCAGCGGAGTAGCGGGAATCCCAACAGATACGCAGTATTTT	CASSGVAGIPTDTQYF
TRBJ1-1	-	-	TRBV1	TGCACCAGCAGCCAAGATAAGGACAAACTGAACACTGAAGCTTTCTTT	CTSSQDKDKLNTEAFF
TRBJ2-3	-	-	TRBV28	TGTGCCAGCAGCCGGGGGAGCACAGATACGCAGTATTTT	CASSRGSTDTQYF
TRBJ1-4	-	-	TRBV5-1	TGCGCCAGCAGCACGGGTTCTCAGGGTATTGGTGAAAAACTGTTTTTT	CASSTGSQGIGEKLFF
TRBJ2-3	TRBD2	few	TRBV6-6	TGTGCCAGCAGTTATTGGGCGGGAGAGGGAGATACGCAGTATTTT	CASSYWAGEGDTQYF
TRBJ2-7	-	-	TRBV18	TGTGCCAGCTCACCAACCCAGGGCAGCGAGCAGTACTTC	CASSPTQGSEQYF
TRBJ1-1	TRBD1	few	TRBV6-4	TGTGCCAGCAGCCGGGGACAGGGATTTGTCACTGAAGCTTTCTTT	CASSRGQGFVTEAFF
TRBJ1-3	-	-	TRBV28	TGTGCCAGCAGTCCCCTTTCCGGAAACACCATATATTTT	CASSPLSGNTIYF
TRBJ2-3	-	-	TRBV5-1	TGCGCCAGCAGCTACCGGGACATTCTCACAGATACGCAGTATTTT	CASSYRDILTDTQYF
TRBJ1-1	TRBD1	-	TRBV5-4	TGTGCCAGCAGCCCCGGGACAGGGGGCACTGAAGCTTTCTTT	CASSPGTGGTEAFF
TRBJ2-7	TRBD2	-	TRBV28	TGTGCCAGCCAGACTAGCGACCTCCGCGAGCAGTACTTC	CASQTSDLREQYF
TRBJ2-1	TRBD2	-	TRBV5-6	TGTGCCAGCAGCCCCCTCGGGAGGTCTGAGTTCTTC	CASSPLGRSEFF
TRBJ2-3	TRBD1	-	TRBV7-8	TGTGCCAGCAGATTTTGGGACAGATACACAGATACGCAGTATTTT	CASRFWDRYTDTQYF
TRBJ2-7	-	few	TRBV27	TGTGCCAGCAGTCGCGGGGCCCCGAGGTACGAGCAGTACTTC	CASSRGAPRYEQYF
TRBJ1-5	TRBD1	-	TRBV28	TGTGCCAGCAGTCCTACGGAGGGGGCCAGCAATCAGCCCCAGCATTTT	CASSPTEGASNQPQHF
TRBJ1-2	-	-	TRBV7-9	TGTGCCAGCGCCCAAACAGGGAAAGGCTACACCTTC	CASAQTGKGYTF
TRBJ2-6	-	-	TRBV4-1	TGCGCCAGCAGCCGATTTGAGGGCGGAGGGGGCGGTGCTGGGGCCAACGTCCTGACTTTC	CASSRFEGGGGGAGANVLTF
TRBJ2-7	-	-	TRBV9	TGTGCCAGCAGCAAAGGCGGGACGATCTACGAGCAGTACTTC	CASSKGGTIYEQYF
TRBJ2-7	-	-	TRBV30	TGTGCCTGGAGTGTACCCCGGGATCTAAGCCACTACGAGCAGTACTTC	CAWSVPRDLSHYEQYF
TRBJ2-6	-	-	TRBV18	TGTGCCAGCTCACCTCTTTTGGGAGGCGGGTCTGGGGCCAACGTCCTGACTTTC	CASSPLLGGGSGANVLTF
TRBJ1-1	-	-	TRBV7-2	TGTGCCAGCAGCCCGACAGTGAACACTGAAGCTTTCTTT	CASSPTVNTEAFF
TRBJ1-1	TRBD1	-	TRBV11-2	TGTGCCAGCAGCGGAGTGGGGACAGGGGGCGCCGGCACTGAAGCTTTCTTT	CASSGVGTGGAGTEAFF